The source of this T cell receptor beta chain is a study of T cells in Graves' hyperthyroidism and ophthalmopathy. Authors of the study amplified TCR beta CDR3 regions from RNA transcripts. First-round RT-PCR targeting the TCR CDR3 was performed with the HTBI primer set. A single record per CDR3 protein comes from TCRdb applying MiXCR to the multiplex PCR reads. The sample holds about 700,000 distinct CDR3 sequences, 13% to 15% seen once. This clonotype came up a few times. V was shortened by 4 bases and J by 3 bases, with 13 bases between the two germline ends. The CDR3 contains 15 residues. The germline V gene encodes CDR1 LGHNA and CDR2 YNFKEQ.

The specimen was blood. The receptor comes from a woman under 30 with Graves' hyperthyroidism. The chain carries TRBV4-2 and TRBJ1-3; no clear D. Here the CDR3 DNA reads TGTGCCAGCAGCCGTGACGGGGTCCGTGGAAACACCATATATTTT. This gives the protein CASSRDGVRGNTIYF.